The rows below give T cell receptor beta chains drawn from one sample of a study of T cell responses to AZD1222 COVID-19 vaccine. Produced via immunoSEQ multiplex PCR; TCRdb's table is partial and in-frame only. This table has about 110,000 clones, roughly 86% appearing once. Here the sequenced sample was peripheral blood, taken on day 0 of MenACWY control vaccination. The source is an adult in good health. The CDR3 runs from the conserved cysteine through the conserved F or W. Each record gives: clone size, D gene, J gene, V gene, CDR3 DNA, CDR3 protein. A D gene is named only where the DNA matches it firmly. Clone size is given for some rows only: seen once, a few or many times, or a class if the clone is expanded.

abundance: .
d_gene: TRBD2
j_gene: TRBJ2-1
v_gene: TRBV7-9
CDR3nt: TGTGCCAGCGGCGGGGGCAATGAGCAGTTCTTC
CDR3aa: CASGGGNEQFF

abundance: .
d_gene: .
j_gene: TRBJ1-3
v_gene: TRBV28
CDR3nt: TGTGCCAGCAGCCCCCCTTTCGTTGCCAACACCATATATTTT
CDR3aa: CASSPPFVANTIYF

abundance: few
d_gene: .
j_gene: TRBJ1-2
v_gene: TRBV7-9
CDR3nt: TGTGCCAGCAGCTTACGGGGCGGAGATGGCTACACCTTC
CDR3aa: CASSLRGGDGYTF

abundance: .
d_gene: TRBD1
j_gene: TRBJ2-5
v_gene: TRBV5-1
CDR3nt: TGCGCCAGCAGCCTAGGACAGGGCCCCCGGTACCAAGAGACCCAGTACTTC
CDR3aa: CASSLGQGPRYQETQYF

abundance: .
d_gene: TRBD2
j_gene: TRBJ2-1
v_gene: TRBV6-2/TRBV6-3
CDR3nt: TGTGCCAGCAGTTTACTAGCGGGAGCTGCCAATGAGCAGTTCTTC
CDR3aa: CASSLLAGAANEQFF

abundance: .
d_gene: TRBD1
j_gene: TRBJ1-2
v_gene: TRBV7-2
CDR3nt: TGTGCCAGCAGCTTAGGAGGGACAGGGGAAAAGCACGGCTACACCTTC
CDR3aa: CASSLGGTGEKHGYTF

abundance: .
d_gene: TRBD2
j_gene: TRBJ2-2
v_gene: TRBV6-4
CDR3nt: TGTGCCAGCCAACTAGCGGGCGACACCGGGGAGCTGTTTTTT
CDR3aa: CASQLAGDTGELFF

abundance: .
d_gene: .
j_gene: TRBJ1-1
v_gene: TRBV28
CDR3nt: TGTGCCAGCAGTTTACCCGTCACTGAAGCTTTCTTT
CDR3aa: CASSLPVTEAFF

abundance: once
d_gene: .
j_gene: TRBJ1-1
v_gene: TRBV19
CDR3nt: TGTGCCAGTATCGGAAGGACTGAAGCTTTCTTT
CDR3aa: CASIGRTEAFF

abundance: .
d_gene: TRBD2
j_gene: TRBJ2-1
v_gene: TRBV28
CDR3nt: TGTGCCAGCAGTTCCCGGACTAGCGGGGGGGGTTACAATGAGCAGTTCTTC
CDR3aa: CASSSRTSGGGYNEQFF

abundance: .
d_gene: .
j_gene: TRBJ2-5
v_gene: TRBV5-6
CDR3nt: TGTGCCAGCAGCTTGTACGCGGTCCCAGAGACCCAGTACTTC
CDR3aa: CASSLYAVPETQYF

abundance: .
d_gene: .
j_gene: TRBJ1-2
v_gene: TRBV5-6
CDR3nt: TGTGCCAGCACCTTAAATCCCGGTTGGGGGTCTTACTACTATGGCTACACCTTC
CDR3aa: CASTLNPGWGSYYYGYTF

abundance: .
d_gene: TRBD2
j_gene: TRBJ2-3
v_gene: TRBV7-2
CDR3nt: TGTGCCAGCAGGCGACTACTAGCGGTAACAGATACGCAGTATTTT
CDR3aa: CASRRLLAVTDTQYF

abundance: .
d_gene: .
j_gene: TRBJ1-4
v_gene: TRBV23-1
CDR3nt: TGCGCCAGCAGTCATGGCACTCATGAAAAACTGTTTTTT
CDR3aa: CASSHGTHEKLFF

abundance: .
d_gene: .
j_gene: TRBJ2-1
v_gene: TRBV15
CDR3nt: TGTGCCACCAGCAGAGGAGATCAGGAACGTGAGCAGTTCTTC
CDR3aa: CATSRGDQEREQFF

abundance: .
d_gene: TRBD1
j_gene: TRBJ2-3
v_gene: TRBV7-9
CDR3nt: TGTGCCAGCAGCCAACCCCTCTCTCGGACAGGAGAGATCACAGATACGCAGTATTTT
CDR3aa: CASSQPLSRTGEITDTQYF

abundance: .
d_gene: .
j_gene: TRBJ2-3
v_gene: TRBV9
CDR3nt: TGTGCCAGCAGCCTCGGCACAGATACGCAGTATTTT
CDR3aa: CASSLGTDTQYF

abundance: .
d_gene: .
j_gene: TRBJ2-7
v_gene: TRBV6-4
CDR3nt: TGTGCCAGCCTGGGCCATCCGCCCTACGAGCAGTACTTC
CDR3aa: CASLGHPPYEQYF

abundance: .
d_gene: .
j_gene: TRBJ1-2
v_gene: TRBV6-5
CDR3nt: TGTGCCAGCAGTAGTCGACGGGGCGGAGGGTCTGGCTACACCTTC
CDR3aa: CASSSRRGGGSGYTF

abundance: .
d_gene: TRBD1
j_gene: TRBJ1-2
v_gene: TRBV11-2
CDR3nt: TGTGCCAGCAGCGAGGGGACAGGGGGCGGAAACTATGGCTACACCTTC
CDR3aa: CASSEGTGGGNYGYTF

abundance: .
d_gene: .
j_gene: TRBJ2-1
v_gene: TRBV6-2/TRBV6-3
CDR3nt: TGTGCCAGCAGCCTGGACTTAGTCGATGAGCAGTTCTTC
CDR3aa: CASSLDLVDEQFF

abundance: .
d_gene: .
j_gene: TRBJ1-5
v_gene: TRBV5-6
CDR3nt: TGTGCCAGCAGCGGCGGGACAAGCGTCAATCAGCCCCAGCATTTT
CDR3aa: CASSGGTSVNQPQHF

abundance: .
d_gene: .
j_gene: TRBJ2-2
v_gene: TRBV7-2
CDR3nt: TGTGCCAGCGGCCCTAGGACTTTCAACACCGGGGAGCTGTTTTTT
CDR3aa: CASGPRTFNTGELFF

abundance: .
d_gene: TRBD1
j_gene: TRBJ2-7
v_gene: TRBV4-3
CDR3nt: TGCGCCAGCAGCCAAGAATTTCGGACAGGGGAGGCCTACGAGCAGTACTTC
CDR3aa: CASSQEFRTGEAYEQYF

abundance: .
d_gene: .
j_gene: TRBJ2-1
v_gene: TRBV18
CDR3nt: TGTGCCAGCTCATCCAGGGGATATTGGACAGGCAGCGGGAGAGGCTTGCCTGAGCAGTTCTTC
CDR3aa: CASSSRGYWTGSGRGLPEQFF

abundance: .
d_gene: .
j_gene: TRBJ1-1
v_gene: TRBV7-2
CDR3nt: TGTGCCAGCAGCTCCCAGCCGGGCAAGAACACTGAAGCTTTCTTT
CDR3aa: CASSSQPGKNTEAFF

abundance: .
d_gene: TRBD1
j_gene: TRBJ2-3
v_gene: TRBV7-6
CDR3nt: TGTGCCAGCAGCCCTTCGACAGGGATCGCAGATACGCAGTATTTT
CDR3aa: CASSPSTGIADTQYF

abundance: .
d_gene: .
j_gene: TRBJ1-1
v_gene: TRBV6-5
CDR3nt: TGTGCCAGCAGCGGACAGCCCGGGAACACTGAAGCTTTCTTT
CDR3aa: CASSGQPGNTEAFF

abundance: .
d_gene: .
j_gene: TRBJ1-5
v_gene: TRBV6-1
CDR3nt: TGTGCCAGCAGTGAAATTACCGGTTCGGATCAGCCCCAGCATTTT
CDR3aa: CASSEITGSDQPQHF

abundance: .
d_gene: .
j_gene: TRBJ1-2
v_gene: TRBV5-4
CDR3nt: TGTGCCAGCAGCCCACGCCAGGGGCGCTATGGCTACACCTTC
CDR3aa: CASSPRQGRYGYTF

abundance: .
d_gene: .
j_gene: TRBJ1-3
v_gene: TRBV18
CDR3nt: TGTGCCAGCTCACCACAAGCTGGATATGGAAACACCATATATTTT
CDR3aa: CASSPQAGYGNTIYF

abundance: .
d_gene: TRBD2
j_gene: TRBJ2-1
v_gene: TRBV7-9
CDR3nt: TGTGCCAGTTTAGCGGGAGGGGCCTACAATGAGCAGTTCTTC
CDR3aa: CASLAGGAYNEQFF

abundance: once
d_gene: .
j_gene: TRBJ1-1
v_gene: TRBV6-5
CDR3nt: TGTGCCAGCAGAGGGGTGGGTGGGCACACTGAAGCTTTCTTT
CDR3aa: CASRGVGGHTEAFF

abundance: once
d_gene: .
j_gene: TRBJ1-5
v_gene: TRBV28
CDR3nt: TGTGCCAGCACAGGGGTTGGTCAGCCCCAGCATTTT
CDR3aa: CASTGVGQPQHF

abundance: .
d_gene: .
j_gene: TRBJ2-7
v_gene: TRBV5-1
CDR3nt: TGCGCCAGCAGCGGTTCCAACGAGCAGTACTTC
CDR3aa: CASSGSNEQYF

abundance: .
d_gene: TRBD1
j_gene: TRBJ2-2
v_gene: TRBV7-9
CDR3nt: TGTGCCAGCAGCTTAGTCTCCGGGACAGAACACCGGGAGCTGTTTTTT
CDR3aa: CASSLVSGTEHRELFF

abundance: .
d_gene: .
j_gene: TRBJ2-5
v_gene: TRBV7-9
CDR3nt: TGTGCCAGCAGCTTGGTCGGAGAGACCCAGTACTTC
CDR3aa: CASSLVGETQYF

abundance: .
d_gene: .
j_gene: TRBJ2-7
v_gene: TRBV29-1
CDR3nt: TGCAGCGCCAGGGGAGGGAAGTCCTACGAGCAGTACTTC
CDR3aa: CSARGGKSYEQYF

abundance: few
d_gene: .
j_gene: TRBJ1-6
v_gene: TRBV4-3
CDR3nt: TGCGCCAGCAGCCAAGATTGGTCCCCATCGAAGAATTCACCCCTCCACTTT
CDR3aa: CASSQDWSPSKNSPLHF

abundance: .
d_gene: .
j_gene: TRBJ1-4
v_gene: TRBV6-5
CDR3nt: TGTGCCAGCAGCAAGCGGGGGGTAACTAATGAAAAACTGTTTTTT
CDR3aa: CASSKRGVTNEKLFF

abundance: .
d_gene: .
j_gene: TRBJ1-5
v_gene: TRBV27
CDR3nt: TGTGCCAGCAGTCTTAGAGGTGGGCGGGAGGATCCCCAGCATTTT
CDR3aa: CASSLRGGREDPQHF

abundance: .
d_gene: TRBD2
j_gene: TRBJ2-2
v_gene: TRBV4-2
CDR3nt: TGTGCCAGCAGCCAAGGGGCTAGCGGGACCGGGGAGCTGTTTTTT
CDR3aa: CASSQGASGTGELFF

abundance: .
d_gene: .
j_gene: TRBJ1-3
v_gene: TRBV5-1
CDR3nt: TGCGCCAGCAGCTTCACAGCTGGAAACACCATATATTTT
CDR3aa: CASSFTAGNTIYF

abundance: .
d_gene: .
j_gene: TRBJ1-1
v_gene: TRBV19
CDR3nt: TGTGCCAGTAGTAATCCGTCGAACACTGAAGCTTTCTTT
CDR3aa: CASSNPSNTEAFF

abundance: .
d_gene: TRBD2
j_gene: TRBJ2-2
v_gene: TRBV7-8
CDR3nt: TGTGCCAGCAGCCCCCTTGCGGGGGAGAACACCGGGGAGCTGTTTTTT
CDR3aa: CASSPLAGENTGELFF

abundance: .
d_gene: .
j_gene: TRBJ1-1
v_gene: TRBV6-1
CDR3nt: TGTGCCAGCAGTGAAGCGGTCGTAAGTTGGGTCACTGAAGCTTTCTTT
CDR3aa: CASSEAVVSWVTEAFF

abundance: .
d_gene: TRBD1
j_gene: TRBJ2-6
v_gene: TRBV18
CDR3nt: TGTGCCAGCTCACCAAGGGCCCCGACAGGGGGGTCAACTGGGGCCAACGTCCTGACTTTC
CDR3aa: CASSPRAPTGGSTGANVLTF

abundance: .
d_gene: .
j_gene: TRBJ1-4
v_gene: TRBV4-1
CDR3nt: TGCGCCAGCAGGTTACAGGAGGGCAATGAAAAACTGTTTTTT
CDR3aa: CASRLQEGNEKLFF

abundance: .
d_gene: .
j_gene: TRBJ2-3
v_gene: TRBV3-1/TRBV3-2
CDR3nt: TGTGCCAGCAGCCTCCGGGCGCTGATAGATACGCAGTATTTT
CDR3aa: CASSLRALIDTQYF

abundance: .
d_gene: .
j_gene: TRBJ2-2
v_gene: TRBV18
CDR3nt: TGTGCCAGCTCACGGAGTGAGAACACCGGGGAGCTGTTTTTT
CDR3aa: CASSRSENTGELFF

abundance: .
d_gene: TRBD1
j_gene: TRBJ2-1
v_gene: TRBV27
CDR3nt: TGTGCCAGCAGACGGACAGGGCTCAACAATGAGCAGTTCTTC
CDR3aa: CASRRTGLNNEQFF

abundance: .
d_gene: TRBD2
j_gene: TRBJ2-1
v_gene: TRBV5-1
CDR3nt: TGCGCCAGTAGAAGACTAGCGGGGGACTACAATGAGCAGTTCTTC
CDR3aa: CASRRLAGDYNEQFF

abundance: .
d_gene: TRBD1
j_gene: TRBJ1-2
v_gene: TRBV10-3
CDR3nt: TGTGCCATCAGACTCGGACAGGTCGTTGGGGCTAACTATGGCTACACCTTC
CDR3aa: CAIRLGQVVGANYGYTF

abundance: .
d_gene: .
j_gene: TRBJ1-2
v_gene: TRBV13
CDR3nt: TGTGCCAGCAGCTTACGGGGGGGGCCCTATGGCTACACCTTC
CDR3aa: CASSLRGGPYGYTF

abundance: .
d_gene: TRBD1
j_gene: TRBJ1-1
v_gene: TRBV4-1
CDR3nt: TGCGCCAGCAGCCAAGCAGGGGGCGGGGGCACTGAAGCTTTCTTT
CDR3aa: CASSQAGGGGTEAFF

abundance: .
d_gene: .
j_gene: TRBJ1-1
v_gene: TRBV4-3
CDR3nt: TGCGCCAGCAGCCAAGAACAGCTGGTGAACACTGAAGCTTTCTTT
CDR3aa: CASSQEQLVNTEAFF

abundance: .
d_gene: TRBD1
j_gene: TRBJ1-5
v_gene: TRBV7-9
CDR3nt: TGTGCCAGCAGCCACGGGACAGGGGGCGGCAATCAGCCCCAGCATTTT
CDR3aa: CASSHGTGGGNQPQHF

abundance: .
d_gene: .
j_gene: TRBJ1-5
v_gene: TRBV10-3
CDR3nt: TGTGCCATCAGTGGCAGGGTTGGTCAGCCCCAGCATTTT
CDR3aa: CAISGRVGQPQHF

abundance: .
d_gene: .
j_gene: TRBJ1-2
v_gene: TRBV7-8
CDR3nt: TGTGCCAGCAGCGATACGGGTGACATTTTGGCTGGCTACACCTTC
CDR3aa: CASSDTGDILAGYTF